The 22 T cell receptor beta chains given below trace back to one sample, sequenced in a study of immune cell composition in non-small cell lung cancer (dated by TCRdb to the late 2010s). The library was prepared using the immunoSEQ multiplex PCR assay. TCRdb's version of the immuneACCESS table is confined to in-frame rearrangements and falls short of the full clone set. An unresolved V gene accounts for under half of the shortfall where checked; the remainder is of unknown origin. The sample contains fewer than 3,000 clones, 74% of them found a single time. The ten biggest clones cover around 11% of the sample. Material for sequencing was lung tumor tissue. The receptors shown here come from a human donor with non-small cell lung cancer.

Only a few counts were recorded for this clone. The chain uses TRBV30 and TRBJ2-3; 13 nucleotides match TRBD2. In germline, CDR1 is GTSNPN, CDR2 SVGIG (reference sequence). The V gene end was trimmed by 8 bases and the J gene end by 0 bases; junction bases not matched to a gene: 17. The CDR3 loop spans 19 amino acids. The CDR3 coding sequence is TGTGCCGGGGATGGGCTACTAGCGGGGGGGCCGGATAGCACAGATACGCAGTATTTT. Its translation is CAGDGLLAGGPDSTDTQYF.

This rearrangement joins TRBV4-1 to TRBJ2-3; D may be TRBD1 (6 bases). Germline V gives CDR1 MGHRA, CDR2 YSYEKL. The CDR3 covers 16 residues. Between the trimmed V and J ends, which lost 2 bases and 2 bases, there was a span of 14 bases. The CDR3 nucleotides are TGCGCCAGCAGCCAAAATCGGGCAGGGGACACAGATACGCAGTATTTT. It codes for CASSQNRAGDTDTQYF.

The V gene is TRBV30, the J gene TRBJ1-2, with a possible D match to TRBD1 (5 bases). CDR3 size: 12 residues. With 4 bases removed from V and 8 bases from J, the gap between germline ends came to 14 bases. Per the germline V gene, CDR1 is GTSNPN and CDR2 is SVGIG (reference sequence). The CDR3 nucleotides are TGTGCCTGGACCAAGGGGTCGAAGGGCTACACCTTC. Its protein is CAWTKGSKGYTF. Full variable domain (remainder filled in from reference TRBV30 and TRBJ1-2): SQTIHQWPATLVQPVGSPLSLECTVEGTSNPNLYWYRQAAGRGLQLLFYSVGIGQISSEVPQNLSASRPQDRQFILSSKKLLLSDSGFYLCAWTKGSKGYTFGSGTRLTVV.

The CDR3 DNA reads TGCAGCGTTACGACAGTTTATGGCTACACCTTC. Protein: CSVTTVYGYTF. The chain links TRBV29-1 to TRBJ1-2; the D gene is possibly TRBD1 (5 bases). The CDR3 runs 11 residues. V was cut by 5 bases and J by 5 bases, with 9 bases left in between. Germline values: CDR1 SQVTM, CDR2 ANQGSEA.

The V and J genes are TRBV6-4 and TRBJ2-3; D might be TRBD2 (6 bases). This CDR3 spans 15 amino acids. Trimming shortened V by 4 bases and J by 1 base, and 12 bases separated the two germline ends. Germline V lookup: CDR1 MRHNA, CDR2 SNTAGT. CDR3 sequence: CASSAYPGGTDTQYF. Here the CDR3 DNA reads TGTGCCAGCAGTGCCTATCCGGGGGGCACAGATACGCAGTATTTT.

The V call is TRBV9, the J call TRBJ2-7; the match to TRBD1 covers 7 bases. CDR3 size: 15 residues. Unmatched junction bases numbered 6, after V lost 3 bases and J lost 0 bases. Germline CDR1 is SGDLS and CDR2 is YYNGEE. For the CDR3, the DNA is TGTGCCAGCAGCGCGAGGGACAGCGCCTCCTACGAGCAGTACTTC. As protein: CASSARDSASYEQYF. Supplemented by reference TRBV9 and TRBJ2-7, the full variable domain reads DSGVTQTPKHLITATGQRVTLRCSPRSGDLSVYWYQQSLDQGLQFLIQYYNGEERAKGNILERFSAQQFPDLHSELNLSSLELGDSALYFCASSARDSASYEQYFGPGTRLTVT.

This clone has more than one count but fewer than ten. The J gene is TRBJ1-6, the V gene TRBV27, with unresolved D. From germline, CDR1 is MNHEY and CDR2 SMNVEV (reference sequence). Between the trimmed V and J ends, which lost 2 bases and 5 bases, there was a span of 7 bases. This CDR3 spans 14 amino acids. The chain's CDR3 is CASSLAGNNSPLHF. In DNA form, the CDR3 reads TGTGCCAGCAGTTTAGCCGGGAATAATTCACCCCTCCACTTT.

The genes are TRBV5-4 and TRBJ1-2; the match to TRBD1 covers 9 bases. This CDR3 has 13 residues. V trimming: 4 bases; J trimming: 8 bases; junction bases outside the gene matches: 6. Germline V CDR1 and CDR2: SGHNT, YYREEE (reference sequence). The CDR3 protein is CASSPGTGRGYTF. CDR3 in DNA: TGTGCCAGCAGCCCCGGGACAGGGAGAGGCTACACCTTC.

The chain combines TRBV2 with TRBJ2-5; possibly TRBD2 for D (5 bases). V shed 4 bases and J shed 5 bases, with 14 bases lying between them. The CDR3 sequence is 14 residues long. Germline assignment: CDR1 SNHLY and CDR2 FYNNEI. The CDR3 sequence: CASSVASRWETQYF. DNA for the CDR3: TGTGCCAGCAGTGTAGCGTCCCGGTGGGAGACCCAGTACTTC.

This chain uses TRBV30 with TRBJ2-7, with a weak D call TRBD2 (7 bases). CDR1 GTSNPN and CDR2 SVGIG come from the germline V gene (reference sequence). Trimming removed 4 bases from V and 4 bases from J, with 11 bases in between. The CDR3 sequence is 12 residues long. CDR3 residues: CAWTGGKYEQYF. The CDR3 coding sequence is TGTGCCTGGACGGGGGGCAAATACGAGCAGTACTTC.

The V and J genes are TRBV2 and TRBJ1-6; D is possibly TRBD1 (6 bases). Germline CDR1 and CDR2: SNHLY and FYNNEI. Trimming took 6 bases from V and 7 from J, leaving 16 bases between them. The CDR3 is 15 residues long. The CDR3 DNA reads TGTGCCAGCAGGCCGGACAGCTCGGGGAATTCACCCCTCCACTTT. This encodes CASRPDSSGNSPLHF.

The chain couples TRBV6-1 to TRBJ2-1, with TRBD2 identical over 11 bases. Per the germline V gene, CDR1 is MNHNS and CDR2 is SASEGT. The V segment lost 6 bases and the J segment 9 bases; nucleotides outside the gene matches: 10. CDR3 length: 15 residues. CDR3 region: CASRALAGGAIEQFF. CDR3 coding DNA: TGTGCCAGCAGGGCTTTAGCGGGGGGGGCCATTGAGCAGTTCTTC.

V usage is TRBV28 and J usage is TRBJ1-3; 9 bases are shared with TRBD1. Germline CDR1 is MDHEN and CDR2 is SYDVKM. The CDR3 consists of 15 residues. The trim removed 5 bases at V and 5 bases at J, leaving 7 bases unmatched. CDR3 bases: TGTGCCAGCAGTCCTGCCGGGACAGGGAGAAACACCATATATTTT. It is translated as CASSPAGTGRNTIYF.

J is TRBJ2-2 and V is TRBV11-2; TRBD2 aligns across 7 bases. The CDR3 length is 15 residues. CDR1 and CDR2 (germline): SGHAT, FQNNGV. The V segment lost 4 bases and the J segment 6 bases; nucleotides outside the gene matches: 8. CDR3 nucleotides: TGTGCCAGCAGCTCCGTCTCGACTAGCCCCGGGGAGCTGTTTTTT. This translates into CASSSVSTSPGELFF.

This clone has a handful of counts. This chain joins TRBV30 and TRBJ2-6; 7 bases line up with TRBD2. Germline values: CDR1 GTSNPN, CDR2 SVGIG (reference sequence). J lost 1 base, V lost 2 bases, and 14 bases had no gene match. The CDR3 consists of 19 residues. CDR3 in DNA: TGTGCCTGGAGTCCCCTAAGCAGTGGGGGGGGATCTGGGGCCAACGTCCTGACTTTC. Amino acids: CAWSPLSSGGGSGANVLTF.

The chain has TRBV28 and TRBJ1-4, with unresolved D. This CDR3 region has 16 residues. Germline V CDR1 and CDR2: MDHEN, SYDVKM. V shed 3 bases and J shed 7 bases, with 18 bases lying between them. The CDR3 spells CASSFRGFLPLEKLFF. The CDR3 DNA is TGTGCCAGCAGTTTCCGGGGTTTCCTTCCCCTTGAAAAACTGTTTTTT.

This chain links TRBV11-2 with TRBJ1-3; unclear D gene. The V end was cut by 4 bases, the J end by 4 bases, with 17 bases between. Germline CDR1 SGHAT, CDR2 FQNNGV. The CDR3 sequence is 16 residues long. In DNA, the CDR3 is TGTGCCAGCAGCTCCTTCGCCGGGGTGGGAGGAAACACCATATATTTT. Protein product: CASSSFAGVGGNTIYF.

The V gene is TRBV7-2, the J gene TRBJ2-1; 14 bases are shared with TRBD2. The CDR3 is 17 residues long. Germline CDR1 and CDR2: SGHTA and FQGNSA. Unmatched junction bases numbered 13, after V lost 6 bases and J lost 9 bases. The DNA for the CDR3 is TGTGCCAGCAGACAGAGGCCGACTAGCGGGGGGGCCGGTGAGCAGTTCTTC. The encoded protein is CASRQRPTSGGAGEQFF.

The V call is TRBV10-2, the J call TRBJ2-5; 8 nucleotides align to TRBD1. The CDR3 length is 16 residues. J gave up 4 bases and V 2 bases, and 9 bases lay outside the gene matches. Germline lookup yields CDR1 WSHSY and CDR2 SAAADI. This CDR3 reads CASSEGDRPGGETQYF. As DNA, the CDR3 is TGCGCCAGCAGTGAGGGGGACAGGCCCGGTGGAGAGACCCAGTACTTC.

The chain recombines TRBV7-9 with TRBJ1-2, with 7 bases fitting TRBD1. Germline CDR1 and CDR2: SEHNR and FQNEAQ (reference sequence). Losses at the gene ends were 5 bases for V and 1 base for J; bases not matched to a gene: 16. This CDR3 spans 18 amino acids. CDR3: CASSLSNRDRDINYGYTF. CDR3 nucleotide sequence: TGTGCCAGCAGCCTCTCCAACCGGGACAGAGATATTAACTATGGCTACACCTTC.

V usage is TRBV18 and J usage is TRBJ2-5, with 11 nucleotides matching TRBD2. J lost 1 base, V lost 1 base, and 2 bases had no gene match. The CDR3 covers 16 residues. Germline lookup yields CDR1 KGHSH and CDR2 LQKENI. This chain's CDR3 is CASSPRSGGVQETQYF. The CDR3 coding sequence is TGTGCCAGCTCACCACGTAGCGGGGGGGTCCAAGAGACCCAGTACTTC.

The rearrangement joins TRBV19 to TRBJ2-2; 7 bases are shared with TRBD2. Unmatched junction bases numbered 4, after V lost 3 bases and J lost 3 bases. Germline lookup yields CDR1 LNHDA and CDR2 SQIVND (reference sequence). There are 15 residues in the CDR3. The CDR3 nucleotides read TGTGCCAGTAGTATTTATGGGGGGGACACCGGGGAGCTGTTTTTT. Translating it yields CASSIYGGDTGELFF.